One and the same sample provided the 24 T cell receptor beta chains below, sequenced in a study of T cells after yellow fever vaccination. TCRdb used MiXCR to reprocess the 5' RACE reads, holding one entry per CDR3 protein. The sample holds about 510,000 distinct CDR3 sequences, 20% to 25% seen once. The specimen was PBMCs, collected roughly 20 days after the first yellow fever vaccination. The origin of the receptors is a man between 18 and 35 years old who received the YFV17D yellow fever vaccine.

CDR3 amino acids: CASSLLADPRNEQFF. The CDR3 coding sequence is TGCGCCAGCAGCCTCCTAGCGGACCCGAGGAATGAGCAGTTCTTC. This sequence joins TRBV4-1 and TRBJ2-1; 7 positions match TRBD2. This CDR3 has 15 residues. Looked up from germline, CDR1 is MGHRA and CDR2 is YSYEKL. The trim removed 4 bases at V and 7 bases at J, leaving 10 bases unmatched.

The chain is built from TRBV2 and TRBJ1-1; TRBD1 matches at 8 bases. Germline loops: CDR1 SNHLY, CDR2 FYNNEI. Unmatched junction bases numbered 9, after V lost 7 bases and J lost 8 bases. This CDR3 region has 13 residues. The CDR3 here is CASILLRQGEAFF. The CDR3 nucleotides are TGTGCCAGCATCCTATTAAGACAGGGGGAAGCTTTCTTT.

This sequence joins TRBV10-2 and TRBJ1-5; D call uncertain. V was pared by 6 bases and J by 5 bases, with 14 bases between. The germline V gene encodes CDR1 WSHSY and CDR2 SAAADI. The CDR3 length is 14 residues. Written as DNA, the CDR3 is TGCGCCAGCAGGGAGGCACGGGTAGATCAGCCCCAGCATTTT. This translates into CASREARVDQPQHF.

This chain connects TRBV7-2 to TRBJ2-7; D is unclear. This CDR3 is built from 15 residues. V was pared by 5 bases and J by 3 bases, with 17 bases between. Germline CDR1 reads SGHTA; CDR2 reads FQGNSA. CDR3: CASSPQSTVNYEQYF. The CDR3 DNA reads TGTGCCAGCAGCCCCCAATCGACCGTTAACTACGAGCAGTACTTC.

The V and J genes are TRBV6-5 and TRBJ1-2, with 9 bases fitting TRBD1. With 0 bases clipped from V and 5 bases from J, the junction kept 7 bases outside the gene matches. CDR3 length: 16 residues. From germline, CDR1 is MNHEY and CDR2 SVGAGI. The CDR3 DNA follows: TGTGCCAGCAGTTACTCCTACGGGGACAGGGTTTATGGCTACACCTTC. Encoded protein: CASSYSYGDRVYGYTF.

The chain joins TRBV19 to TRBJ1-1; D ambiguous. CDR3 length equals 14 residues. V was clipped by 8 bases and J by 4 bases, with 17 bases between them. The germline V gene encodes CDR1 LNHDA and CDR2 SQIVND (reference sequence). Here the CDR3 reads CASLETGWGTEAFF. CDR3 DNA: TGTGCCAGTCTGGAGACGGGATGGGGCACTGAAGCTTTCTTT.

This rearrangement joins TRBV7-9 to TRBJ1-2, with D unresolved. Trimming shortened V by 1 base and J by 4 bases, and 13 bases separated the two germline ends. This CDR3 comprises 15 residues. Germline CDR1 is SEHNR and CDR2 is FQNEAQ (reference sequence). The CDR3 protein is CASSLEETRSYGYTF. The CDR3 nucleotides read TGTGCCAGCAGCTTAGAGGAGACCCGCAGCTATGGCTACACCTTC.

CDR3 loop: CASSQVRGGFQETQYF. The CDR3 DNA sequence: TGTGCCAGCAGCCAAGTCAGGGGCGGGTTCCAAGAGACCCAGTACTTC. V and J are TRBV3-1 and TRBJ2-5, with TRBD1 as a possible D gene (6 bases). The length of the CDR3 is 16 residues. Per germline, CDR1 LGHDT and CDR2 YNNKEL (reference sequence). V shed 1 base and J shed 1 base, with 13 bases lying between them.

The gene calls are TRBV25-1 and TRBJ2-3; no firm D call. V lost 6 bases to trimming and J lost 5 bases, with 18 bases between them. The CDR3 sequence is 15 residues long. Looked up from germline, CDR1 is MGHDK and CDR2 is SYGVNS. CDR3 sequence (DNA): TGTGCCAGCAGCCTTAGAGGTGGGGTGGGAGATACGCAGTATTTT. It codes for CASSLRGGVGDTQYF.

This clonotype was observed at least ten times. V and J are TRBV29-1 and TRBJ1-1; D might be TRBD1 (6 bases). V shed 3 bases and J shed 3 bases, with 17 bases lying between them. This CDR3 region has 15 residues. Germline CDR1 is SQVTM and CDR2 is ANQGSEA. The CDR3 sequence: CSVEGDGGADTEAFF. CDR3 in DNA: TGCAGCGTTGAGGGAGACGGGGGCGCGGACACTGAAGCTTTCTTT.

This chain links TRBV5-1 with TRBJ1-5; D possibly corresponds to TRBD1 (6 bases). CDR1 and CDR2 from the germline V gene are SGHRS and YFSETQ. The CDR3 covers 14 residues. V lost 0 bases, J lost 11 bases, and 15 bases lay in between. CDR3 in amino acids: CASSLEGGPGAQHF. The DNA of the CDR3 is TGCGCCAGCAGCTTGGAAGGGGGGCCGGGGGCCCAGCATTTT.

V usage is TRBV6-2 or TRBV6-3 and J usage is TRBJ2-5, with a tentative D call TRBD2 (6 bases). The CDR3 length is 13 residues. V was shortened by 5 bases and J by 7 bases, with 14 bases between the two germline ends. CDR1 MNHEY and CDR2 SVGEGT come from the germline V gene. The CDR3 DNA is TGTGCCAGCAGTCCGGGAGCCAAGAGGACCCAGTACTTC. This encodes CASSPGAKRTQYF.

The V gene is TRBV20-1, the J gene TRBJ2-2, with D maybe TRBD2 (6 bases). V dropped 0 bases and J dropped 0 bases, with 14 bases sitting between them. The CDR3 is made up of 17 amino acids. Germline CDR1 and CDR2: DFQATT and SNEGSKA (reference sequence). The CDR3 DNA reads TGCAGTGCTAGAGATTTCAAGGAGGGCCCGAACACCGGGGAGCTGTTTTTT. It yields the protein CSARDFKEGPNTGELFF.

The J gene is TRBJ1-1, the V gene TRBV6-1; 9 bases agree with TRBD1. V shed 4 bases, J shed 6 bases, and the junction held 6 bases outside the gene matches. Germline-derived CDR1 and CDR2 are MNHNS and SASEGT. CDR3 length: 14 amino acids. This CDR3 reads CASSGGQGRAEAFF. CDR3 bases: TGTGCCAGCAGTGGGGGACAGGGTAGAGCTGAAGCTTTCTTT.

The genes are TRBV9 and TRBJ1-1; D remains unclear. V was clipped by 3 bases and J by 2 bases, with 11 bases between them. The CDR3 extends over 14 amino acids. Germline CDR1 is SGDLS and CDR2 is YYNGEE. Written as DNA, the CDR3 is TGTGCCAGCAGCGCTGACGGGCGTAACACTGAAGCTTTCTTT. Encoded protein: CASSADGRNTEAFF.

This clonotype appeared a few times. The chain joins TRBV6-2 or TRBV6-3 to TRBJ1-5, with 8 positions matching TRBD1. J gave up 3 bases and V 0 bases, and 4 bases lay outside the gene matches. CDR1 is MNHEY, CDR2 SVGEGT, per germline. This CDR3 is 16 amino acids long. CDR3 residues: CASSYSRQGANQPQHF. The DNA of the CDR3 is TGTGCCAGCAGTTACTCAAGGCAGGGGGCCAATCAGCCCCAGCATTTT.

The gene calls are TRBV24-1 and TRBJ1-2; D gene ambiguous. This CDR3 contains 11 residues. Trimming removed 10 bases at V and 6 bases at J, with 11 bases between. Per germline, CDR1 KGHDR and CDR2 SFDVKD. Here the CDR3 reads CATRGNDGYTF. DNA for the CDR3: TGTGCCACACGGGGAAACGATGGCTACACCTTC.

The J gene is TRBJ1-1, the V gene TRBV19, with D unresolved. This CDR3 region has 12 residues. Germline CDR1 reads LNHDA; CDR2 reads SQIVND (reference sequence). Trimming took off 4 bases at V and 1 base at J, with 4 bases between the two ends. Here the CDR3 DNA reads TGTGCCAGTAGTAGGAAGAACACTGAAGCTTTCTTT. Its translation: CASSRKNTEAFF.

The rearrangement joins TRBV11-2 to TRBJ2-3, with D possibly being TRBD1 (6 bases). CDR3 length: 16 residues. Trimming took off 5 bases at V and 2 bases at J, with 17 bases between the two ends. Germline CDR1 is SGHAT and CDR2 is FQNNGV. The chain's CDR3 is CASSKLTGRVTDTQYF. The CDR3 DNA is TGTGCCAGCAGCAAGTTGACAGGCCGCGTCACAGATACGCAGTATTTT.

The chain combines TRBV12-3 or TRBV12-4 with TRBJ2-7, with D possibly matching TRBD1 (6 bases). The CDR3 loop spans 13 amino acids. Trimming took off 6 bases at V and 4 bases at J, with 13 bases between the two ends. The CDR3: CASSPGTIYEQYF. Here the CDR3 DNA reads TGTGCCAGCAGCCCCGGGACAATATACGAGCAGTACTTC.

The chain uses TRBV25-1 and TRBJ2-3, with 8 bases fitting TRBD2. This CDR3 has 15 residues. The germline CDR1 and CDR2 sequences are MGHDK and SYGVNS. With V trimmed by 1 base and J by 2 bases, 2 bases remained unmatched. The CDR3, as DNA: TGTGCCAGCAGTGAATGGCGGGGGGACACAGATACGCAGTATTTT. Protein product: CASSEWRGDTDTQYF.

V and J are TRBV18 and TRBJ2-1; D is uncertain. Per the germline V gene, CDR1 is KGHSH and CDR2 is LQKENI. V was pared by 2 bases and J by 5 bases, with 10 bases between. The CDR3 runs 14 residues. This chain's CDR3 is CASSPIQQHNEQFF. CDR3 in DNA: TGTGCCAGCTCACCAATCCAGCAGCACAATGAGCAGTTCTTC.

This clonotype was detected a few times. The chain uses TRBV29-1 and TRBJ2-2; D ambiguous. V was clipped by 6 bases and J by 1 base, with 6 bases between them. The germline gives CDR1 SQVTM, CDR2 ANQGSEA. This CDR3 contains 12 residues. The CDR3 spells CSVRRNTGELFF. The DNA of the CDR3 is TGCAGCGTGCGACGGAACACCGGGGAGCTGTTTTTT.

This clonotype was picked up a small number of times. V gene TRBV4-3 combines with J gene TRBJ2-3; D remains unclear. The V and J ends lost 4 bases and 5 bases respectively, with 19 bases between them. The CDR3 has 16 residues. The germline V gene encodes CDR1 LGHNA and CDR2 YSLEER. CDR3 in amino acids: CASSLSSTPFGDTQYF. CDR3 sequence (DNA): TGCGCCAGCAGCCTCTCTTCGACTCCCTTTGGAGATACGCAGTATTTT.